This T cell receptor (beta chain) stems from a study of shared clonotypes between healthy human individuals. Whole-study findings and limits: Depth of sequencing was expected to influence donor clonotype sharing.

In the authors' methods: ImmunoSEQ yielded junction-only sequences lacking quality scores, so filtering differed. This table comes from immunoSEQ multiplex PCR, and its TCRdb copy is limited to in-frame clones, with some not included. V and J calls plus clone size are reproduced from that table; the DNA served to infer D and trimming. The table has under 700,000 clones, roughly 95% seen once. Germline assignment: CDR1 PRHDT and CDR2 FYEKMQ (reference sequence). With 4 bases removed from V and 7 bases from J, the gap between germline ends came to 17 bases. This CDR3 spans 14 amino acids. As to this clone: As yet, its antigen is unknown.

Naive CD8 isolation took CD45RO-negative cells positively selected for CCR7 and excluded terminally differentiated effector memory CD45RA+ cells. Material for sequencing was naive CD8+ T cells sorted from blood. The clonotype comes from a woman aged 25 to 39 in good health. The chain links TRBV13 to TRBJ2-7; D is ambiguous. CDR3 protein: CASSSRLELREQYF. In DNA, the CDR3 is TGTGCCAGCAGCTCCCGACTTGAATTGAGGGAGCAGTACTTC.